This TCR beta chain was identified during a study of response to subunit inactivated influenza vaccine. Findings and limits, study-wide: Each seasonal influenza vaccination, the authors suggested, recruits few new T cells.

This clonotype was seen at least ten times. The antigen is unknown. TCRdb processed the RT-PCR reads anew with MiXCR; each CDR3 protein has one entry. The data show about 780,000 distinct CDR3 sequences, roughly 18% seen once. The CDR3 consists of 13 residues. Trimming cost V 6 bases and J 5 bases, with 13 bases left between them. The input for sequencing was PBMCs from blood, taken 5 days after vaccination. V and J are TRBV12-3 or TRBV12-4 and TRBJ2-5; D may be TRBD1 or TRBD2 (6 bases each). This sequence was found in a man aged 50-60 years who received an inactivated influenza vaccine. CDR3 sequence (DNA): TGTGCCAGCAGCCCCAGGAGGGGGGAGACCCAGTACTTC. Translating it yields CASSPRRGETQYF.